These 2 T cell receptor beta chains came from one sample sequenced in a study of Ad26.COV2.S vaccination and SARS-CoV-2 variants. Indicated treatment: about 20 received Ad26.COV2.S at low or high dose, single or two shots; 5 received placebo; per-sample allocation not given. Samples analyzed were those drawn on day 63 after the first vaccine or placebo injection. TCRdb's copy holds only in-frame clones and misses some; the assay was immunoSEQ multiplex PCR. The profile shows 350,000 to 600,000 clones, 89% of them singletons. The source was peripheral blood, collected in a trial of Ad26.COV2.S vaccine versus placebo. These receptor sequences come from a person aged 18-60 years who received the Ad26.COV2.S COVID-19 vaccine or a placebo.

The V gene is TRBV27, the J gene TRBJ1-2; 7 nucleotides agree with TRBD1. In germline, CDR1 is MNHEY, CDR2 SMNVEV (reference sequence). CDR3 length equals 18 residues. After removal of 3 bases from V and 3 bases from J, the junction contained 16 bases not matched to a gene. CDR3 protein: CASSFRGAQGWSHYGYTF. The CDR3 DNA reads as TGTGCCAGCAGTTTTCGGGGGGCACAGGGGTGGTCCCACTATGGCTACACCTTC.

This chain joins TRBV27 and TRBJ2-3; no clear D gene. This CDR3 is 15 amino acids long. Per the germline V gene, CDR1 is MNHEY and CDR2 is SMNVEV (reference sequence). V was shortened by 3 bases and J by 0 bases, with 10 bases between the two germline ends. CDR3 amino acids: CASSFHKASTDTQYF. The CDR3 coding sequence is TGTGCCAGCAGTTTTCACAAGGCTAGCACAGATACGCAGTATTTT.